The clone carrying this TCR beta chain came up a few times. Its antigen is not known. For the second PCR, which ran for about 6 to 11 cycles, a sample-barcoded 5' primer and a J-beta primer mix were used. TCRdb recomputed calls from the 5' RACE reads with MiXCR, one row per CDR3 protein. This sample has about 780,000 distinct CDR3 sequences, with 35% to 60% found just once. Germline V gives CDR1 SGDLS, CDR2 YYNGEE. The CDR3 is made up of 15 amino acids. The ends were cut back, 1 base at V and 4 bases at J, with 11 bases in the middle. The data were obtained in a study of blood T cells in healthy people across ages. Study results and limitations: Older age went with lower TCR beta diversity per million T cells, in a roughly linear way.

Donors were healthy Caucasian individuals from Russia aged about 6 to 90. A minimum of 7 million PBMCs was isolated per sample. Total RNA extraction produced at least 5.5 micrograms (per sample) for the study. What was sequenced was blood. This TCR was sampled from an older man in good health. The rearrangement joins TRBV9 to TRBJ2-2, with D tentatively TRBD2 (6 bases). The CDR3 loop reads CASSVTGSPTGELFF. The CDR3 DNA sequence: TGTGCCAGCAGCGTAACCGGGAGTCCCACCGGGGAGCTGTTTTTT.